This T cell receptor beta chain was sequenced during a study of glioma-infiltrating T cells. Study-wide findings and caveats: Tissue-blood divergence was below expectation in non-neoplastic patients, above in gliomas.

Using RNA template, CDR3s of TCR alpha and beta were amplified with iRepertoire arm-PCR. TCRdb analysed the multiplex PCR reads with MiXCR anew, one entry per CDR3 protein. The table includes 150,000 or so distinct CDR3 sequences, more than 35% detected once. Per germline, CDR1 SGDLS and CDR2 YYNGEE. CDR3 size: 14 residues. V was pared by 1 base and J by 8 bases, with 13 bases between. Comments on this clonotype: Its antigen is not known.

The chain carries TRBV9 and TRBJ2-1; D possibly corresponds to TRBD2 (5 bases). Sample: glioma tissue, nonneoplastic brain tissue, or PBMCs (not recorded which). The sequence was collected from a human donor with low-grade glioma or glioblastoma, undergoing nonglioma brain surgery, or in good health (not recorded which). The CDR3 is CASSVSGSWDEQFF. In DNA form, the CDR3 reads TGTGCCAGCAGCGTAAGTGGGAGCTGGGATGAGCAGTTCTTC.